This T cell receptor (beta chain) comes out of a study of blood T cells in healthy people across ages. General observations from the study: Researchers judged that diversity estimates from one million T cells fell short of true values. While age rose, TCR beta diversity per million T cells dropped in a roughly linear way.

V lost 3 bases to trimming and J lost 0 bases; unmatched junction nucleotides: 5. The CDR3 runs to 17 residues. Germline assignment: CDR1 SGDLS and CDR2 YYNGEE. About this clonotype: Its specificity is unknown.

A second PCR, run for about 7 to 11 cycles, used a sample-barcoded 5' primer plus a J-beta primer mix. Each cDNA molecule was tagged by a template-switch adaptor with 12 random nucleotides. Each CDR3 protein is one row after TCRdb ran MiXCR on the 5' RACE reads. The sample consists of fewer than 1,000,000 distinct CDR3 sequences, less than 60% of them appearing once. The rearrangement joins TRBV9 to TRBJ1-6; 8 bases agree with TRBD1. Sequenced material: blood. The sequence came from a man older than 75 in good health. CDR3 DNA sequence: TGTGCCAGCAGCGCGGGACAGGAATTCTCCTATAATTCACCCCTCCACTTT. This translates into CASSAGQEFSYNSPLHF.